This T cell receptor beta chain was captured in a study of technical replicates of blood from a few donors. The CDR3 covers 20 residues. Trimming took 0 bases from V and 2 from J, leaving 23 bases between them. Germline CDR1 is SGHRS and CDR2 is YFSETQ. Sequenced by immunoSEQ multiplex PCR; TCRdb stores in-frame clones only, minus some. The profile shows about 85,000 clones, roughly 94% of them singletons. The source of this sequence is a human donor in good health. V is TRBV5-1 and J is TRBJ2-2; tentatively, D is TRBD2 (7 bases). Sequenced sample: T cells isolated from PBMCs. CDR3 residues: CASSLVPGGMTGANTGELFF. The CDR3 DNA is TGCGCCAGCAGCTTGGTTCCCGGGGGGATGACGGGGGCCAACACCGGGGAGCTGTTTTTT. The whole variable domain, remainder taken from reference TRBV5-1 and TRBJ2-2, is KAGVTQTPRYLIKTRGQQVTLSCSPISGHRSVSWYQQTPGQGLQFLFEYFSETQRNKGNFPGRFSGRQFSNSRSEMNVSTLELGDSALYLCASSLVPGGMTGANTGELFFGEGSRLTVL.